A single sample is the source of the 16 T cell receptor beta chains below, sequenced in a study of T cells after yellow fever vaccination. TCRdb processed the 5' RACE reads anew with MiXCR; each CDR3 protein has one entry. The sample lists 450,000 to 550,000 distinct CDR3 sequences; 20% to 25% were seen once. The material was PBMCs, obtained less than 25 days after the first yellow fever vaccination. The receptors come from a man aged 18 to 29 who received the YFV17D yellow fever vaccine.

The chain employs TRBV3-1 and TRBJ2-3; D is uncertain. The length of the CDR3 is 15 residues. The germline CDR1 and CDR2 sequences are LGHDT and YNNKEL (reference sequence). The V gene lost 0 bases and the J gene lost 3 bases, with 10 bases spanning the gap. The CDR3 DNA sequence: TGTGCCAGCAGCCAAGAGGCACCAGCAACAGATACGCAGTATTTT. Translated: CASSQEAPATDTQYF.

The chain carries TRBV9 and TRBJ2-2; D is uncertain. The CDR3 sequence is 12 residues long. The V end was cut by 5 bases, the J end by 6 bases, with 8 bases between. Germline V gene sequence: CDR1 SGDLS, CDR2 YYNGEE. This CDR3 is CASRGYAGELFF. The CDR3 DNA reads as TGTGCCAGCAGGGGGTACGCCGGGGAGCTGTTTTTT.

The chain combines TRBV5-1 with TRBJ2-3, with D possibly TRBD2 on 6 matching bases. This CDR3 is 16 amino acids long. Germline CDR1 SGHRS, CDR2 YFSETQ. Between the trimmed V and J ends, which lost 0 bases and 2 bases, there was a span of 13 bases. The CDR3 coding sequence is TGCGCCAGCAGCTTGGCCCGCGGGGTTTACACAGATACGCAGTATTTT. Amino acid sequence: CASSLARGVYTDTQYF.

The chain joins TRBV20-1 to TRBJ1-2; D gene uncertain. The CDR3 runs to 10 residues. Germline lookup yields CDR1 DFQATT and CDR2 SNEGSKA (reference sequence). With 2 bases removed from V and 3 bases from J, the gap between germline ends came to 1 base. The CDR3 sequence is CSARHYGYTF. The CDR3 coding sequence is TGCAGTGCTAGACACTATGGCTACACCTTC.

This clonotype occurred a few times. The V gene is TRBV4-1, the J gene TRBJ1-2, with D perhaps matching TRBD1 (5 bases). CDR1 MGHRA and CDR2 YSYEKL come from the germline V gene. Trimming left V 0 bases short and J 0 bases short, with 20 bases between. The CDR3 is 19 amino acids. Here the CDR3 DNA reads TGCGCCAGCAGCCAAGATATGATGCGCGGTGGGGGGGCTAACTATGGCTACACCTTC. As protein: CASSQDMMRGGGANYGYTF.

The J gene is TRBJ2-5, the V gene TRBV5-1, with D possibly matching TRBD1 (5 bases). This CDR3 region has 14 residues. Germline CDR1 reads SGHRS; CDR2 reads YFSETQ. V lost 2 bases and J lost 5, with 13 bases in between. In nucleotides, the CDR3 is TGCGCCAGCAGCTTTTGGGGCGCGGAGGAGACCCAGTACTTC. This translates into CASSFWGAEETQYF.

This sequence joins TRBV7-9 and TRBJ2-3, with 7 bases fitting TRBD1. Germline CDR1 SEHNR, CDR2 FQNEAQ (reference sequence). This CDR3 comprises 15 residues. With V trimmed by 4 bases and J by 2 bases, 6 bases remained unmatched. CDR3 sequence (DNA): TGTGCCAGCAGCTCCGGACAGGTAGACACAGATACGCAGTATTTT. The encoded protein is CASSSGQVDTDTQYF.

The table lists this clonotype with a few counts. This sequence joins TRBV20-1 and TRBJ2-5, with 7 bases fitting TRBD2. The germline gives CDR1 DFQATT, CDR2 SNEGSKA (reference sequence). This CDR3 spans 14 amino acids. J was trimmed by 5 bases and V by 5 bases; bases with no gene match: 11. CDR3 protein: CSASGLAGVETQYF. The DNA for the CDR3 is TGCAGTGCTTCGGGACTGGCGGGGGTGGAGACCCAGTACTTC.

The chain recombines TRBV6-1 with TRBJ2-5; D is unclear. Germline loops: CDR1 MNHNS, CDR2 SASEGT. Trimming cost V 8 bases and J 5 bases, with 18 bases left between them. This CDR3 is 14 amino acids long. The CDR3 nucleotides are TGTGCCAGCCGCCCGGGTCTATCGATGGAGACCCAGTACTTC. Translated, it gives CASRPGLSMETQYF.

CDR3 in amino acids: CASSGGGRSTDTQYF. Here the CDR3 DNA reads TGCGCCAGCAGTGGCGGGGGGAGGAGCACAGATACGCAGTATTTT. V is TRBV5-1 and J is TRBJ2-3; 8 bases are a match to TRBD2. J gave up 0 bases and V 5 bases, and 5 bases lay outside the gene matches. This CDR3 spans 15 amino acids. Germline V gene lookup returns CDR1 SGHRS and CDR2 YFSETQ.

This clonotype has more than one count but fewer than ten. This chain uses TRBV7-2 with TRBJ2-7; TRBD2 aligns across 12 bases. The J segment lost 4 bases and the V segment lost 1 base, leaving 2 bases of the junction unmatched. The germline CDR1 and CDR2 sequences are SGHTA and FQGNSA. This CDR3 spans 15 amino acids. The CDR3 is CASSLVLAGGYEQYV. The CDR3 DNA reads TGTGCCAGCAGCTTAGTTCTAGCGGGGGGGTACGAGCAGTACGTC.

The genes are TRBV6-5 and TRBJ2-3; 10 bases line up with TRBD2. Germline CDR1 MNHEY, CDR2 SVGAGI. V lost 4 bases, J lost 2 bases, and 6 bases stayed unmatched. This CDR3 is built from 16 residues. CDR3 protein: CASSSLTSGITDTQYF. Here the CDR3 DNA reads TGTGCCAGCAGTTCCCTCACTAGCGGGATCACAGATACGCAGTATTTT.

The J gene is TRBJ1-2, the V gene TRBV29-1, with a weak D call TRBD1 (5 bases). Trimming left V 4 bases short and J 0 bases short, with 9 bases between. Germline V CDR1 and CDR2: SQVTM, ANQGSEA. CDR3 length equals 13 residues. This chain's CDR3 is CSVGRGTNYGYTF. The CDR3 nucleotides read TGCAGCGTTGGAAGGGGCACTAACTATGGCTACACCTTC.

V and J are TRBV18 and TRBJ1-6; D unclear. Germline lookup yields CDR1 KGHSH and CDR2 LQKENI. V was cut by 3 bases and J by 7 bases, with 7 bases left in between. The CDR3 runs 13 residues. The CDR3 loop reads CASSPLLNSPLHF. The CDR3, as DNA: TGTGCCAGCTCACCTCTCTTGAATTCACCCCTCCACTTT. Full variable domain (outside the CDR3, taken from reference TRBV18 and TRBJ1-6): NAGVMQNPRHLVRRRGQEARLRCSPMKGHSHVYWYRQLPEEGLKFMVYLQKENIIDESGMPKERFSAEFPKEGPSILRIQQVVRGDSAAYFCASSPLLNSPLHFGNGTRLTVT.

This clonotype was seen a handful of times. The gene calls are TRBV7-2 and TRBJ2-5, with 10 bases matching TRBD2. With V trimmed by 6 bases and J by 1 base, 2 bases remained unmatched. Germline CDR1 is SGHTA and CDR2 is FQGNSA. The CDR3 totals 14 residues. This chain's CDR3 is CASRPSGGQETQYF. In DNA form, the CDR3 reads TGTGCCAGCAGACCTAGCGGGGGCCAAGAGACCCAGTACTTC.

This clonotype was counted ten times or more. This chain uses TRBV25-1 with TRBJ1-1, with a weak D call TRBD1 (6 bases). V lost 4 bases and J lost 10, with 16 bases in between. This CDR3 region has 13 residues. Germline V gene sequence: CDR1 MGHDK, CDR2 SYGVNS. The CDR3 region is CASSGHLDSRAFF. For the CDR3, the DNA is TGTGCCAGCAGTGGCCACCTGGACAGTCGAGCTTTCTTT.